This T cell receptor (beta chain) was recorded in a study of metastatic and nonmetastatic thyroid tumors. The wider study: The authors compared repertoires across blood and tumor or nodule tissue from malignant and benign thyroid patients.

Germline values: CDR1 MNHEY, CDR2 SVGEGT. The V gene end was trimmed by 4 bases and the J gene end by 3 bases; junction bases not matched to a gene: 3. The CDR3 has 13 residues. Patients were all untreated before their thyroid surgery. Study-level results: A significant increase in TCR beta diversity was reportedly seen in malignant thyroid tumors relative to benign nodules, in blood and tumor.

In its sample, this clone was seen a few times. What it binds is unknown. In the study's own analysis: What underpinned the distant-metastasis classifier for papillary thyroid cancer was the set of CDR3 differences across clinicopathological groups. From the PCR reads, TCRdb re-called clones with MiXCR. The V and J calls and clone size come from TCRdb's table, not from the authors' own analysis. Of under 35,000 clones in the sample, less than 40% were seen once. The specimen sequenced was tumor tissue. This sequence joins TRBV6-2 or TRBV6-3 and TRBJ2-7; 7 bases agree with TRBD2. The TCR comes from a female donor with papillary thyroid cancer or a benign thyroid nodule (not recorded which). Some clones in this sample may be carry-over from other donors' samples. CDR3: CASSWDYSYEQYF. The CDR3, as DNA: TGTGCCAGCAGTTGGGACTATAGCTACGAGCAGTACTTC.